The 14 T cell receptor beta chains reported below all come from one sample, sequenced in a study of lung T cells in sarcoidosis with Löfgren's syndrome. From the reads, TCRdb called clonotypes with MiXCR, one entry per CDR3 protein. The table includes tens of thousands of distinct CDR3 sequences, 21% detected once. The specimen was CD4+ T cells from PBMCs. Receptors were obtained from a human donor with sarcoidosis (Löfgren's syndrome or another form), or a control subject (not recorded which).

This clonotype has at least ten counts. CDR3 DNA sequence: TGTGCCAGCAGCCAAGCGACAGGGAGAGGCCAGCCCCAGCATTTT. Amino acids: CASSQATGRGQPQHF. The chain is built from TRBV4-2 and TRBJ1-5; 7 bases line up with TRBD1. CDR3 length: 15 amino acids. Per germline, CDR1 LGHNA and CDR2 YNFKEQ. V trimming: 1 base; J trimming: 7 bases; junction bases outside the gene matches: 7.

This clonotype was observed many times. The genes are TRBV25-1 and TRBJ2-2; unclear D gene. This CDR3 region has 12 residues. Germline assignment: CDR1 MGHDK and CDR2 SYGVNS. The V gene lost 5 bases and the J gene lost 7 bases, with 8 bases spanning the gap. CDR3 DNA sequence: TGTGCCAGCAGTCTAACGGGCGGGGAGCTGTTTTTT. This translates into CASSLTGGELFF.

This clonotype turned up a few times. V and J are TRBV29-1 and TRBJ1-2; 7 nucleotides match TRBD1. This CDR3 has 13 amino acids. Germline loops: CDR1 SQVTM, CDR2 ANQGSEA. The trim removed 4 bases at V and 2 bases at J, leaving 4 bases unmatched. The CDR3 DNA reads TGCAGCGTTGGACAGGGAGACAACTATGGCTACACCTTC. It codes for CSVGQGDNYGYTF.

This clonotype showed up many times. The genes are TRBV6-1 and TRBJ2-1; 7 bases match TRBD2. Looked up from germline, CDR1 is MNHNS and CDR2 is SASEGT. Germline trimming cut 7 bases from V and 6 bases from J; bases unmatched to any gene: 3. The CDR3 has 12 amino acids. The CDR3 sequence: CASTGTTNEQFF. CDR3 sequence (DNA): TGTGCCAGCACGGGGACTACCAATGAGCAGTTCTTC.

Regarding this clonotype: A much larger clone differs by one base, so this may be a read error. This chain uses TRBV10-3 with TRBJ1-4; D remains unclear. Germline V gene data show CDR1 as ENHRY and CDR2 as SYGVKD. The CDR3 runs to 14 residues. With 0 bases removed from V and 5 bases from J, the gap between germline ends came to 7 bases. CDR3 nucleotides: TGTGCCATCAGTGAGTCGCCCAAGAATGAAAAACTGTTTTTT. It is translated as CAISESPKNEKLFF.

This CDR3 is CASKGIYEQYF. The CDR3 DNA reads TGTGCCAGCAAGGGGATTTACGAGCAGTACTTC. This rearrangement joins TRBV2 to TRBJ2-7; a weak D match, TRBD1 (5 bases). The CDR3 is 11 amino acids. The V end lost 7 bases, the J end lost 4 bases, and 8 bases lay between the germline ends. Germline CDR1 SNHLY, CDR2 FYNNEI.

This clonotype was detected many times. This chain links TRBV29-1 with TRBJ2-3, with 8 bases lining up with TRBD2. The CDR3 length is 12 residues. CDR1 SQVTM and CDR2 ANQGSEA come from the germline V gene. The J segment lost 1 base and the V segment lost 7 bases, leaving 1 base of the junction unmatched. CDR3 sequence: CSATSGTDTQYF. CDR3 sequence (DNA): TGCAGCGCGACTAGCGGCACAGATACGCAGTATTTT.

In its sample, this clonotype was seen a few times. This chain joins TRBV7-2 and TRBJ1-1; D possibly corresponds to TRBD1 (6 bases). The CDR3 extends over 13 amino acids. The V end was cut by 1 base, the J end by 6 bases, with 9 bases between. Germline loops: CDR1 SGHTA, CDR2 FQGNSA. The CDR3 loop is CASSLEGVAEAFF. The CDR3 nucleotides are TGTGCCAGCAGCTTAGAGGGGGTTGCTGAAGCTTTCTTT.

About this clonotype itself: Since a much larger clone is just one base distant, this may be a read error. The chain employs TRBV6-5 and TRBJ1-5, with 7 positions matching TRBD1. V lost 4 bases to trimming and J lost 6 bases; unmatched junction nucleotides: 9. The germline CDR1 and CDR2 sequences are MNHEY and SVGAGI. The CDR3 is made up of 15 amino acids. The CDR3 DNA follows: TGTGCCAGCAGTTTACGAAAGGGGGCTGGTCAGCCCCAGCATTTT. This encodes CASSLRKGAGQPQHF.

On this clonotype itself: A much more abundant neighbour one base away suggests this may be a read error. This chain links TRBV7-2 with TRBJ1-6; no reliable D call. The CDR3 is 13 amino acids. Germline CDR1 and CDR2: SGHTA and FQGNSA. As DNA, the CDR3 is TGTGGCAGCAGCTTAAGATCGGATTCACCCCTCCACTTT. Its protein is CGSSLRSDSPLHF. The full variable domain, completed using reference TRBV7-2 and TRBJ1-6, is GAGVSQSPSNKVTEKGKDVELRCDPISGHTALYWYRQSLGQGLEFLIYFQGNSAPDKSGLPSDRFSAERTGGSVSTLTIQRTQQEDSAVYLCGSSLRSDSPLHFGNGTRLTVT.

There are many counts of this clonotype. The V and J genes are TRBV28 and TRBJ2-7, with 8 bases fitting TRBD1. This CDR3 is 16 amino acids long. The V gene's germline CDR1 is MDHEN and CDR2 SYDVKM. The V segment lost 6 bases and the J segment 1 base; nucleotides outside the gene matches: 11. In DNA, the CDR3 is TGTGCCAGCAGGGGGGGTACAGGGGGAAGATCCTACGAGCAGTACTTC. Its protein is CASRGGTGGRSYEQYF.

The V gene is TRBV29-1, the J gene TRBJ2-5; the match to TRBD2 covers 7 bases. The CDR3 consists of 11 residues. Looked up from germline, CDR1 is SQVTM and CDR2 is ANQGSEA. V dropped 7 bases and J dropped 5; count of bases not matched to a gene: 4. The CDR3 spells CSAGEGETQYF. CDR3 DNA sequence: TGCAGCGCCGGGGAGGGGGAGACCCAGTACTTC.

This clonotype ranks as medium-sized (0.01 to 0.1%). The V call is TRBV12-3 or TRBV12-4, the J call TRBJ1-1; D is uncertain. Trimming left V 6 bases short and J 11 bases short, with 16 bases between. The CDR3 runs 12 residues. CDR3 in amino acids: CASRPDRPGAFF. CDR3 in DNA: TGTGCCAGCAGACCTGACCGACCCGGGGCTTTCTTT.

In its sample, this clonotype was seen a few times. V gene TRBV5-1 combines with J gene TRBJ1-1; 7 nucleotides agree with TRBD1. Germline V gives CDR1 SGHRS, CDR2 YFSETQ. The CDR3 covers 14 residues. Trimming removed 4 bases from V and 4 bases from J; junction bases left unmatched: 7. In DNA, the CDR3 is TGCGCCAGCAGCCCAATACAGGGGCGCACTGAAGCTTTCTTT. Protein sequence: CASSPIQGRTEAFF.